Included here is one T cell receptor beta chain sequence, with context. The table lists this clone with a few counts. Its antigen is not yet known. It has no much larger one-base neighbor in the sample; base qualities were not kept. The data originate from a study of beta chain features in type 1 diabetes (dated by TCRdb to 2016 to 2018). With regard to the full study: Mean age, gender distribution, total cell number and subset yield were not different between patients and healthy donors. A total of about 110,000,000 sorted cells were examined across all samples, and a strong correlation was observed between cell number per subset and RNA yield. Naive and central memory subsets were obtained from all 30 or so donors, but regulatory and stem cell-like memory subsets were isolated from only 8 patients and about 8 healthy donors. The study compared TCRB repertoires of sorted circulating CD4+ T cell subsets between recently diagnosed type 1 diabetes patients and matched healthy donors. Broader findings and caveats from the paper: Naive, central memory and regulatory TCRB repertoires appeared to be more similar among patients than among healthy donors. HLA sub-analyses involved small numbers of individuals, so any influence of HLA type on TCRB rearrangement remained unresolved. Patients with type 1 diabetes made fewer insertions and deleted more nucleotides at VDJ recombination sites, implying thymic rearrangement abnormalities. A moderate but significant shortening of TCRB CDR3 length was observed in type 1 diabetes patients in all four CD4+ subsets. PCR may preferentially amplify shorter templates, but because patient and control samples were amplified and corrected together, any resulting skew would affect both groups equally. Because cDNA was sequenced instead of genomic DNA, activated cells with high expression could be over-represented, although the groups did not differ in activation or CD3 levels.

Each donor gave one peripheral blood draw, about 110 mL on average, collected into heparinised tubes. Using a panel that included CD45RO, CCR7, CD25, CD127, CD95 and CD27, naive, central memory, regulatory and stem cell-like memory CD4+ T cells were sorted on a BD FACSAria II. A purity above 95% was achieved for all sorted populations. Right away, PBMCs were isolated by Lymphoprep density gradient centrifugation and were stained directly, with no culture step. So that batch effects would be minimized, each experiment stained and sorted samples in pairs, pairing one healthy donor with one patient. Including the terminal cysteine and phenylalanine, the CDR3 comprises 16 residues. CDR3 DNA only is kept here, 48 bases in frame from base 1. Trimmed from V: 3 bases; trimmed from J: 2 bases; junction bases lacking a gene match: 5. The germline V gene (reference sequence) gives CDR1 as LNHDA and CDR2 as SQIVND.

The entire amount of isolated RNA was reverse transcribed using the High Capacity cDNA Reverse Transcription Kit, so the sequenced TCRB transcripts were expressed ones. Naive, central memory and regulatory T cell samples underwent deep immunoSEQ sequencing, averaging about 3.3 million total reads per sample. Sorted cells were lysed in RLT buffer and RNA was extracted with DNase-treated RNeasy Micro or Mini kits, depending on cell number. To prevent cross-contamination, each cell subset was processed individually, whereas patient and healthy donor samples were processed jointly. Using the immunoSEQ multiplex PCR, TCRB sequences were amplified from cDNA into 87-bp fragments spanning the CDR3 region. Amplicons were sequenced on the Illumina HiSeq platform. On the authors' methods: Synthetic template baselines were used to correct PCR bias computationally, reads within Hamming distance 2 were collapsed together, and singletons that could not be merged were discarded. By aligning reads against IMGT, V, D and J genes, CDR3 length, and insertions or deletions at six rearrangement sites were assigned. Clonotype counts were normalized to sorted cell number within each subset before computing true diversity and Gini coefficients with the tcR R package. The overlap coefficient, calculated on TCRB nucleotide sequences, was used to measure repertoire sharing. The table was pulled from immuneACCESS by TCRdb, which kept in-frame rearrangements only. Such tables lose some clones; where checked, under half of the loss comes from unresolved V genes, and the rest has no known cause. From that table come the V and J calls and clone size; the DNA was used to work out D and trimming. The table for this sample lists some 370,000 clones; around 10% of them were counted only once. Clones ranked in the top ten supply about 0.64% of the sample.

This receptor was taken from a man aged 30-40 years with type 1 diabetes. The chain joins TRBV19 to TRBJ2-4; TRBD1 aligns with 9 central bases. Sequencing was carried out using central memory CD4+ T cells from blood. The bases read TGTGCCAGTAGTATTGCCGGGACAGGGACCAAAAACATTCAGTACTTC. Its protein reads: CASSIAGTGTKNIQYF.